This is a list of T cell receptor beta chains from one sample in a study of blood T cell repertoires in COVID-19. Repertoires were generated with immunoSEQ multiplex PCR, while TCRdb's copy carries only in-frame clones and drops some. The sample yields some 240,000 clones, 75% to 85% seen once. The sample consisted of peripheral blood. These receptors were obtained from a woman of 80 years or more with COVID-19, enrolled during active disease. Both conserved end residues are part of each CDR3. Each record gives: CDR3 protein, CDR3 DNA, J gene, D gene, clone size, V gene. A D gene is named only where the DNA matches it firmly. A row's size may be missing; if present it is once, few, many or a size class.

CASSSGTVNTEAFF,TGTGCCAGCAGCTCCGGGACAGTGAACACTGAAGCTTTCTTT,TRBJ1-1,TRBD1,few,TRBV3-1/TRBV3-2
CASSVGGTGTTDTQYF,TGTGCCAGCAGCGTAGGCGGGACAGGGACGACAGATACGCAGTATTTT,TRBJ2-3,TRBD1,NA,TRBV9
CASSYSGGEKLFF,TGTGCCAGCAGTTACTCGGGGGGAGAAAAACTGTTTTTT,TRBJ1-4,NA,NA,TRBV6-5
CASSQVRGLPYGYTF,TGCGCCAGCAGCCAAGTGAGAGGGCTTCCCTATGGCTACACCTTC,TRBJ1-2,NA,NA,TRBV4-1
CASSELGQGTEAFF,TGTGCCAGCAGTGAGCTGGGACAGGGCACTGAAGCTTTCTTT,TRBJ1-1,TRBD1,NA,TRBV2
CASGLSPDREAFF,TGTGCTAGTGGTTTGTCGCCAGACAGGGAAGCTTTCTTT,TRBJ1-1,NA,NA,TRBV12-5
CASSVGAAAGYEQYF,TGCGCCAGCAGTGTCGGAGCAGCCGCGGGCTACGAGCAGTACTTC,TRBJ2-7,NA,NA,TRBV4-1
CASSLARNNQPQHF,TGTGCCAGCAGCTTAGCTAGAAACAATCAGCCCCAGCATTTT,TRBJ1-5,NA,NA,TRBV13
CASSWGGTNEKLFF,TGTGCCAGCAGCTGGGGAGGGACTAATGAAAAACTGTTTTTT,TRBJ1-4,NA,NA,TRBV27
CASSSGEGGNQPQHF,TGTGCCAGCAGCTCGGGGGAAGGTGGCAATCAGCCCCAGCATTTT,TRBJ1-5,NA,NA,TRBV5-5
CASSAGADTQYF,TGTGCCAGCTCTGCGGGCGCAGATACGCAGTATTTT,TRBJ2-3,NA,NA,TRBV18
CASSLEGTSAYNEQFF,TGTGCCAGCAGCCTAGAGGGGACTAGCGCTTACAATGAGCAGTTCTTC,TRBJ2-1,TRBD2,NA,TRBV9
CASSLSGGTDTQYF,TGCGCCAGCAGCCTTAGCGGGGGCACAGATACGCAGTATTTT,TRBJ2-3,TRBD2,NA,TRBV5-1
CASSPQTSDDTQYF,TGCGCCAGCAGCCCTCAGACTAGCGACGATACGCAGTATTTT,TRBJ2-3,TRBD2,NA,TRBV5-1
CASSIGRSGVETQYF,TGTGCCAGTAGTATAGGGCGTTCAGGGGTAGAGACCCAGTACTTC,TRBJ2-5,NA,NA,TRBV19